What follows describes a single T cell receptor (beta chain). Its antigen is not identified. CDR3 length: 13 amino acids. The ends were cut back, 0 bases at V and 1 base at J, with 5 bases in the middle. Germline V gene lookup returns CDR1 SGHNT and CDR2 YYREEE (reference sequence). On sorted subsets, replicate PCRs used 150 to 250 ng DNA, or tens of thousands of T cell genomes. Generated by immunoSEQ multiplex PCR, the TCRdb table keeps only in-frame clones and is missing some. The sample includes about 590,000 clones, about 95% seen only once; the top ten take 0.09% to 0.13%. Positive CCR7 selection of CD45RO-negative cells yielded the naive CD8 cells, and terminally differentiated effector memory CD45RA+ cells were excluded. The sample belongs to a study of shared clonotypes between healthy human individuals. General study results and limits: Despite large depth, rarefaction showed incomplete sorted-subset sequencing. Read depth was anticipated to influence clonotype sharing among donors.

Sequencing was carried out using naive CD8+ T cells sorted from blood. The source of this sequence is a woman younger than 45 in good health. This chain uses TRBV5-4 with TRBJ2-7; D unresolved. CDR3 in amino acids: CASSLEVSYEQYF. Written as DNA, the CDR3 is TGTGCCAGCAGCTTGGAGGTTTCCTACGAGCAGTACTTC.